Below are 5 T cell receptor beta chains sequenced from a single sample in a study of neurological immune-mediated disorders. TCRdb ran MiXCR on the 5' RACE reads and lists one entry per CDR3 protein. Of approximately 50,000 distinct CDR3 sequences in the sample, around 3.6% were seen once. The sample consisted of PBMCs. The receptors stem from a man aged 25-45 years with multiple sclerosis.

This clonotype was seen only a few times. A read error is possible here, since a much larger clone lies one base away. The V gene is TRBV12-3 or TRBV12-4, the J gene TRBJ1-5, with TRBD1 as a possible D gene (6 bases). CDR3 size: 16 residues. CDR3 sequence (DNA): TGTGCCAGCAGTTTATCAGGGGCTTATAGCAATCAGCCCCAGAATTTT. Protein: CASSLSGAYSNQPQNF.

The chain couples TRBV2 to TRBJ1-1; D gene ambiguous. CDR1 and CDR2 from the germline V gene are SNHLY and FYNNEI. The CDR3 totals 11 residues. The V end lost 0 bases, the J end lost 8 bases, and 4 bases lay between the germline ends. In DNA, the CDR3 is TGTGCCAGCAGTGAAGCTCGGGAAGCTTTCTTT. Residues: CASSEAREAFF.

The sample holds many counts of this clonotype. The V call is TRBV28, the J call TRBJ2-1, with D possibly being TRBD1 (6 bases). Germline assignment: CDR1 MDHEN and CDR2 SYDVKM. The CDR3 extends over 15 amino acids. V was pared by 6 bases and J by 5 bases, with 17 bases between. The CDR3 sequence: CASRSPAGTNNEQFF. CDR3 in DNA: TGTGCCAGCAGGTCCCCAGCCGGGACAAACAATGAGCAGTTCTTC.

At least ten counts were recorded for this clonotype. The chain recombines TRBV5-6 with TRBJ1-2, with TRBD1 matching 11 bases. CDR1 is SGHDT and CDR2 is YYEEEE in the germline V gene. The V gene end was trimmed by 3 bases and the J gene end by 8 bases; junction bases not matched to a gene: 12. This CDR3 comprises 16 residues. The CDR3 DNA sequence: TGTGCCAGCAGCTCTACCCTGGACAGGGGGCGAAGCGGCTACACCTTC. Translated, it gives CASSSTLDRGRSGYTF.

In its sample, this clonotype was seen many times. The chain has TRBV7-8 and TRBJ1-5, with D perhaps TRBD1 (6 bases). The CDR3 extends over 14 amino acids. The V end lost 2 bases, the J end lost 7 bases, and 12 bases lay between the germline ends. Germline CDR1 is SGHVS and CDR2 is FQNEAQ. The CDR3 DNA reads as TGTGCCAGCAGCTTATCGGGGGGGCTGCAGCCCCAGCATTTT. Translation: CASSLSGGLQPQHF.